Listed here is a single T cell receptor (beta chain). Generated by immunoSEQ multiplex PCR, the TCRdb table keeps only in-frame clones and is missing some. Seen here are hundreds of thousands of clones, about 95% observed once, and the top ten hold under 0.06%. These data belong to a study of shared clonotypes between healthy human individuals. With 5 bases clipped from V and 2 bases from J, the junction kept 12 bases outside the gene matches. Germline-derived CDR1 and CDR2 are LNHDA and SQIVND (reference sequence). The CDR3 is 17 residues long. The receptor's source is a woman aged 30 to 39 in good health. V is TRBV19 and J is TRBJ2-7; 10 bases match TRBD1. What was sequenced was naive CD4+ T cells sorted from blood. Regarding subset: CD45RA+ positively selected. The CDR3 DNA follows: TGTGCCAGTAGTGAGGGGACAGGGGCCCCCTCAACCTACGAGCAGTACTTC. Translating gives CASSEGTGAPSTYEQYF.